This TCR beta chain was identified in a study of beta chain features in type 1 diabetes. Study-wide results and limits: TCRB CDR3 length was moderately but significantly reduced in all four CD4+ subsets of Type 1 diabetes patients.

This clone was seen a few times. Its antigen is undetermined. The CDR3 length is 16 residues. Germline V lookup: CDR1 MGHRA, CDR2 YSYEKL. V dropped 4 bases and J dropped 4 bases, with 19 bases sitting between them. Every isolated RNA sample was fully reverse transcribed, so sequencing captured expressed TCRB transcripts. Using immunoSEQ multiplex PCR, the repertoire was profiled, and TCRdb retains in-frame clones only, with some absent. The sample includes around 250,000 clones, around 13% of them seen just once. The chain couples TRBV4-1 to TRBJ1-2, with D possibly matching TRBD1 (6 bases). The sequencing input was naive CD4+ T cells from blood. This sequence was found in a young man with type 1 diabetes. The CDR3 DNA reads as TGCGCCAGCAGCCCGGAAGCAGCAGGGGTTAGCTATGGCTACACCTTC. It encodes CASSPEAAGVSYGYTF.